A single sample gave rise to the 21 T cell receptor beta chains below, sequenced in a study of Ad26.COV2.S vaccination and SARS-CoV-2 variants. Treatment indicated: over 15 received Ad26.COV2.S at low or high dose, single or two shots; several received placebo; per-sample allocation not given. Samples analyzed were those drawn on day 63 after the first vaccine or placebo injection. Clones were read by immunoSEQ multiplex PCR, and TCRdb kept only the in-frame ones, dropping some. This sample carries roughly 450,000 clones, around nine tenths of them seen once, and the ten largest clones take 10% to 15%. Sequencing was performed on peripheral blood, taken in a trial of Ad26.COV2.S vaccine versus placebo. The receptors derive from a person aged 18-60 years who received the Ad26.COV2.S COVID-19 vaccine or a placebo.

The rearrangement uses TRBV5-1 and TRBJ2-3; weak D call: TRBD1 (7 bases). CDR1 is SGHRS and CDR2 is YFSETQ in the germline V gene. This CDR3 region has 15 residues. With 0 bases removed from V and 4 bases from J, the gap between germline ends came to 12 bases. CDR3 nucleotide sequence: TGCGCCAGCAGCTTGGAAGGCAGGGGGGCAGATACGCAGTATTTT. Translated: CASSLEGRGADTQYF.

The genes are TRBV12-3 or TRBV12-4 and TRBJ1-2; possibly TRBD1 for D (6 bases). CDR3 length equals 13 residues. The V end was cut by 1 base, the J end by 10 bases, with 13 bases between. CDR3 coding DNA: TGTGCCAGCAGTTTAGAGGGGGGGGCAATCTACACCTTC. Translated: CASSLEGGAIYTF.

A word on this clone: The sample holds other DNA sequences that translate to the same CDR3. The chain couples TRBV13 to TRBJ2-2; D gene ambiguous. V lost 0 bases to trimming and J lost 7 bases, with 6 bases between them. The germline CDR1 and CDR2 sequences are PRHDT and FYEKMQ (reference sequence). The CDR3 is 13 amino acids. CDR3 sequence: CASSLGGIGELFF. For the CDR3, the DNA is TGTGCCAGCAGCTTAGGGGGAATCGGGGAGCTGTTTTTT.

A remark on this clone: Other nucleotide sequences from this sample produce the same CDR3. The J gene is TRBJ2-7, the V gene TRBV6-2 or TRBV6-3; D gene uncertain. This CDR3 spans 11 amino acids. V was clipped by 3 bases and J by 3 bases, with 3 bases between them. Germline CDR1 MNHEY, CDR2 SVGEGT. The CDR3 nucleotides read TGTGCCAGCAGTTATGTCTACGAGCAGTACTTC. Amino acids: CASSYVYEQYF.

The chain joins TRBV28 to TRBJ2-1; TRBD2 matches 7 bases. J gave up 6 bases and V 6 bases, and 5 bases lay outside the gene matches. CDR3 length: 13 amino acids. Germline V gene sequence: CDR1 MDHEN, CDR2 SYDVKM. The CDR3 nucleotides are TGTGCCAGCAGAAAGGCTAGCGGCAATGAGCAGTTCTTC. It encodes CASRKASGNEQFF.

CDR3 loop: CAGKYSGNTIYF. The CDR3 DNA reads as TGTGCCGGGAAATACTCTGGAAACACCATATATTTT. The chain has TRBV30 and TRBJ1-3, with D hard to call. The CDR3 runs to 12 residues. Per germline, CDR1 GTSNPN and CDR2 SVGIG (reference sequence). Trimming shortened V by 8 bases and J by 0 bases, and 8 bases separated the two germline ends.

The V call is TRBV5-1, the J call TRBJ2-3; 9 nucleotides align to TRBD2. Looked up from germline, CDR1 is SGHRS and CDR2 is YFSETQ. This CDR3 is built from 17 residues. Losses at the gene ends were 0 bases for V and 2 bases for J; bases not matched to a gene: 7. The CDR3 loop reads CASSLGVSSGTTDTQYF. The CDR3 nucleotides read TGCGCCAGCAGCTTGGGAGTTTCTAGCGGGACCACAGATACGCAGTATTTT.

As DNA, the CDR3 is TGTGCCAGCAGCTCACAGTTGGGGTTCTTACTAGTCGGGTTGTACTTC. This translates into CASSSQLGFLLVGLYF. The J gene is TRBJ2-7, the V gene TRBV7-2, with D tentatively TRBD2 (5 bases). V dropped 4 bases and J dropped 12 bases, with 28 bases sitting between them. The CDR3 has 16 residues. The V gene's germline CDR1 is SGHTA and CDR2 FQGNSA.

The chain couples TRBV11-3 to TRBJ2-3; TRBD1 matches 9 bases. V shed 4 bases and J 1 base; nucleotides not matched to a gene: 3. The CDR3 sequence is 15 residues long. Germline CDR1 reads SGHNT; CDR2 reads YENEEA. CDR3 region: CASSSGQGGTDTQYF. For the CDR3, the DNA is TGTGCCAGCAGCTCGGGACAGGGTGGCACAGATACGCAGTATTTT.

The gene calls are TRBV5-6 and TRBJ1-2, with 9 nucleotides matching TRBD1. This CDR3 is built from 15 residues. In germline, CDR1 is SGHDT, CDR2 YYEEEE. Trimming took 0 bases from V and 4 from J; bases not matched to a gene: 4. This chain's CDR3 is CASSLDRGRSYGYTF. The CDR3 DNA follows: TGTGCCAGCAGCTTGGACAGGGGGCGCAGCTATGGCTACACCTTC.

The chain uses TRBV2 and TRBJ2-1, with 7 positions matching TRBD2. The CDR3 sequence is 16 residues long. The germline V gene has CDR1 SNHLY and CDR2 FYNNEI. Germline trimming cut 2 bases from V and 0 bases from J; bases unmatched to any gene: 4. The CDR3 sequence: CASSEFGGSSYNEQFF. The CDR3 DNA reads TGTGCCAGCAGTGAATTTGGCGGGAGCTCCTACAATGAGCAGTTCTTC.

CDR3 region: CAIGPANYNEQFF. In nucleotides, the CDR3 is TGTGCCATCGGTCCAGCGAACTACAATGAGCAGTTCTTC. V usage is TRBV10-3 and J usage is TRBJ2-1; D gene uncertain. Germline V CDR1 and CDR2: ENHRY, SYGVKD. Trimming removed 8 bases at V and 3 bases at J, with 11 bases between. There are 13 residues in the CDR3.

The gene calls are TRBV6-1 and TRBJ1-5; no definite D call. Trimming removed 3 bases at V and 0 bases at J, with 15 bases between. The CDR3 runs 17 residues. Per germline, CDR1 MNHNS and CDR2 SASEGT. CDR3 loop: CASSDPNRLNSNQPQHF. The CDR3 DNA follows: TGTGCCAGCAGTGACCCTAATCGGTTGAATAGCAATCAGCCCCAGCATTTT.

This chain's CDR3 is CASSEVAVIANEQFF. CDR3 nucleotides: TGTGCCAGCAGTGAAGTTGCCGTAATCGCCAATGAGCAGTTCTTC. This chain links TRBV2 with TRBJ2-1, with unresolved D. CDR1 SNHLY and CDR2 FYNNEI come from the germline V gene. The CDR3 is 15 amino acids. The V gene lost 1 base and the J gene lost 6 bases, with 13 bases spanning the gap.

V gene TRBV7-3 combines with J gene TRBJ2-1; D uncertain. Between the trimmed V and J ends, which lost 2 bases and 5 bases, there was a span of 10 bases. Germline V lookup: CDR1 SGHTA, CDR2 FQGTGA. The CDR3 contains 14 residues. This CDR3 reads CASSLWGKDNEQFF. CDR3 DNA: TGTGCCAGCAGCTTATGGGGAAAAGACAATGAGCAGTTCTTC.

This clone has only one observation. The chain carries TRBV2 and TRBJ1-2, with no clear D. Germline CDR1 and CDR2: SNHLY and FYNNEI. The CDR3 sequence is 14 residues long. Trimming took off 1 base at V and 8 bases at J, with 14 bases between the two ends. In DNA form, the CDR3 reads TGTGCCAGCAGTGAAGGGCGCGCAAGGACCGGCTACACCTTC. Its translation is CASSEGRARTGYTF.

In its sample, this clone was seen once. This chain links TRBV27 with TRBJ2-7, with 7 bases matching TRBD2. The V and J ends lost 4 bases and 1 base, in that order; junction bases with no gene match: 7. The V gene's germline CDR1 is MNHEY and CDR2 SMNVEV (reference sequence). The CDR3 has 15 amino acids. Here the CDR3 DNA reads TGTGCCAGCAGTTATACGGCGGGAGCGTCCTACGAGCAGTACTTC. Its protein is CASSYTAGASYEQYF.

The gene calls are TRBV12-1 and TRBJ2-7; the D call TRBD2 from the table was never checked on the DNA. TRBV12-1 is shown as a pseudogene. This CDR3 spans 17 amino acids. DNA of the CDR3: TGTGCCAGCAGCTTGCGAGATTACGTACGTGGTCGGTACGAGCAGTACTTC. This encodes CASSLRDYVRGRYEQYF.

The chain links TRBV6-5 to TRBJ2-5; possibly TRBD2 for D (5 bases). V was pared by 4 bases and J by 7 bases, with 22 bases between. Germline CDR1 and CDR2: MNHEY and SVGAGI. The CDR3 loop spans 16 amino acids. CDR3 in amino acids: CASSSTGLTSEWTQYF. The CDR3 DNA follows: TGTGCCAGCAGTTCTACTGGACTTACGTCTGAGTGGACCCAGTACTTC.

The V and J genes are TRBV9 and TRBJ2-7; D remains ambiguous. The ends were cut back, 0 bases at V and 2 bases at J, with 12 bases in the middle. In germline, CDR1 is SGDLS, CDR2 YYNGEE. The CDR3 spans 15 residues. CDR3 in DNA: TGTGCCAGCAGCGTAGCCCCGGGCTCGCCCTACGAGCAGTACTTC. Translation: CASSVAPGSPYEQYF.

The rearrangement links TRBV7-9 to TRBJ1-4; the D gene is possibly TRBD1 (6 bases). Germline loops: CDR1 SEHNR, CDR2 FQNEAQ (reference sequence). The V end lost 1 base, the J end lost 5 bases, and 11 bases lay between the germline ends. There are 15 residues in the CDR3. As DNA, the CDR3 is TGTGCCAGCAGCTTAGTGGAGGGGGGGAATGAAAAACTGTTTTTT. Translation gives CASSLVEGGNEKLFF.